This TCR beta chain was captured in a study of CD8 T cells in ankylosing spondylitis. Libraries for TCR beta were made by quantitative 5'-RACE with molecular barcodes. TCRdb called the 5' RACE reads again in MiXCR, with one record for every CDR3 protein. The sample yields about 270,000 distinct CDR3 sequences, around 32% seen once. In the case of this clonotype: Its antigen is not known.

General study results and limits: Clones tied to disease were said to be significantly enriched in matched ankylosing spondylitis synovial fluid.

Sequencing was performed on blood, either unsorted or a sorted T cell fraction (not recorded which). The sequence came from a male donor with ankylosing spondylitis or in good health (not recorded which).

The DNA for the CDR3 is TGTGCCAGCACCCCGTTCGAGCAATGGCGGGGGACAAGGCATGAGCAGTTCTTC. This encodes CASTPFEQWRGTRHEQFF. The chain carries TRBV5-5 and TRBJ2-1; D is possibly TRBD2 (7 bases). The germline gives CDR1 SGHKS, CDR2 YYEKEE (reference sequence). The CDR3 consists of 18 residues. Deletions cut 6 bases from V and 8 bases from J, with 30 bases between.